This TCR beta chain was recorded in a study of cytomegalovirus exposure and HLA in healthy donors. The wider study: Out of about 179 million T cells, an earlier analysis found around 110 million unique TCR beta sequences in total.

A remark on this clone: What it recognizes is unknown.

The CDR3 sequence is 17 residues long. Whole-study findings and limits: It was reported that TCR beta sequences correctly inferred the HLA-A and HLA-B alleles for most subjects. A missense DCLRE1C variant was associated with V- and J-gene trimming of TCR beta chains in a later analysis, and an independent cohort replicated the association.

PCR amplification relied on 60 Vbeta primers (plus 13 Jbeta primers). TCRdb keeps only in-frame clones here, not all; method: immunoSEQ multiplex PCR. The sample contains 150,000 to 200,000 clones, 80% to 85% of which appear only once. Sequencing was done on a sample of PBMCs. The receptor was derived from a woman aged 40 to 50 in good health and CMV-seronegative. J is TRBJ2-2 and V is TRBV21-1; no DNA check was done on the table's D call, TRBD1. TRBV21-1 constitutes a pseudogene. CDR3 nucleotides: TGTGCCAGCAGCAAAGCGCTGGCAGGGGAGTGGTCCGGGGAGCTGTTTTTT. Protein: CASSKALAGEWSGELFF.